The clone carrying this T cell receptor (beta chain) was recorded at least ten times. What it binds is not known. This sample was included in a study of T cells in Graves' hyperthyroidism and ophthalmopathy. The CDR3 is 14 amino acids. V dropped 3 bases and J dropped 4 bases, with 9 bases sitting between them. Germline V gene lookup returns CDR1 KGHSH and CDR2 LQKENI. Whole-study findings and limits: Blood also showed most of the thyroid clonotypes that were expanded above 0.001. Using 13 V-J features, a model discriminated ophthalmopathy from stable hyperthyroidism.

From RNA transcripts, TCR beta CDR3 regions were amplified. Primed by the HTBI set, a first-round RT-PCR was run on the TCR CDR3. TCRdb passed the multiplex PCR reads through MiXCR, listing each CDR3 protein once. Of about 370,000 distinct CDR3 sequences in the sample, around 15% were seen once. The sequenced sample was blood. The origin of this receptor is a woman aged 60-70 years with Graves' ophthalmopathy. The chain carries TRBV18 and TRBJ1-4; the D gene is possibly TRBD1 (6 bases). In DNA, the CDR3 is TGTGCCAGCTCACCGCGGACAGTTAATGAAAAACTGTTTTTT. It is translated as CASSPRTVNEKLFF.